The 14 T cell receptor beta chains below were found in one sample sequenced in a study of T-cell reconstitution after alpha-beta-depleted transplantation in children. Unique molecular identifiers featured in how the TCRbeta library was prepared. Each CDR3 protein is one row after TCRdb ran MiXCR on the PCR reads. The table has hundreds of thousands of distinct CDR3 sequences, more than 20% seen once. The sample consisted of PBMCs, mostly from graft donor cells, taken 360 days after TCRalphabeta/CD19-depleted stem cell transplant. The receptors derive from a boy under three years old who had a stem cell transplant for acute myeloid leukemia, so the T cells may come from the graft donor.

In its sample, this clonotype was seen a few times. The V call is TRBV9, the J call TRBJ1-6; 8 bases line up with TRBD1. The J segment lost 8 bases and the V segment lost 4 bases, leaving 11 bases of the junction unmatched. The CDR3 extends over 16 amino acids. The germline CDR1 and CDR2 sequences are SGDLS and YYNGEE. The DNA for the CDR3 is TGTGCCAGCAGCTTATCGGGACAGGCGAGTGATTCACCCCTCCACTTT. This sequence encodes CASSLSGQASDSPLHF.

This sequence joins TRBV7-8 and TRBJ2-2, with D hard to call. The CDR3 has 15 residues. CDR1 and CDR2 (germline): SGHVS, FQNEAQ. The V end lost 2 bases, the J end lost 2 bases, and 9 bases lay between the germline ends. CDR3: CASSLTAVNTGELFF. The CDR3 region has the DNA TGTGCCAGCAGCTTAACGGCCGTAAACACCGGGGAGCTGTTTTTT.

This rearrangement joins TRBV7-2 to TRBJ2-7; 9 bases fit TRBD2. The CDR3 is 15 amino acids. CDR1 is SGHTA and CDR2 is FQGNSA in the germline V gene. V dropped 3 bases and J dropped 3; count of bases not matched to a gene: 6. The CDR3 loop reads CASSFGGGAFYEQYF. CDR3 nucleotides: TGTGCCAGCAGCTTTGGCGGGGGGGCCTTCTACGAGCAGTACTTC.

Concerning this clonotype itself: The conserved phenylalanine or tryptophan is not found at the CDR3 terminus, so this likely reflects a read error. The gene calls are TRBV7-6 and TRBJ2-1; a weak D match, TRBD1 (5 bases). V lost 1 base and J 1 base, leaving 11 bases between the germline ends. The length of the CDR3 is 16 residues. Germline V gene data show CDR1 as SGHVS and CDR2 as FNYEAQ. The CDR3 sequence: CASSLVGVGSYNEQFL. The CDR3 DNA follows: TGTGCCAGCAGCTTAGTAGGGGTCGGGTCCTACAATGAGCAGTTCCTC.

This clonotype has a count of ten or more. V gene TRBV28 combines with J gene TRBJ2-7; 11 bases fit TRBD1. Germline CDR1 is MDHEN and CDR2 is SYDVKM. Trimming removed 6 bases from V and 3 bases from J; junction bases left unmatched: 13. The length of the CDR3 is 17 residues. This CDR3 is CASSHLGGTGGLYEQYV. The DNA of the CDR3 is TGTGCCAGCAGCCACTTGGGTGGGACAGGGGGACTCTACGAGCAGTACGTC.

This rearrangement joins TRBV20-1 to TRBJ1-6, with 7 bases aligning to TRBD1. Germline CDR1 DFQATT, CDR2 SNEGSKA (reference sequence). The CDR3 runs 11 residues. V lost 7 bases to trimming and J lost 10 bases; unmatched junction nucleotides: 4. Here the CDR3 reads CSVPGGSPLHF. CDR3 in DNA: TGCAGTGTTCCAGGGGGGTCACCCCTCCACTTT.

This clonotype was counted a few times. The chain carries TRBV20-1 and TRBJ2-3; perhaps D is TRBD1 or TRBD2 (5 bases each). Germline-derived CDR1 and CDR2 are DFQATT and SNEGSKA (reference sequence). The CDR3 totals 14 residues. V lost 1 base and J 4 bases, leaving 12 bases between the germline ends. CDR3 coding DNA: TGCAGTGCTAGAGTGGGGGTGTTTTCAGATACGCAGTATTTT. Its protein is CSARVGVFSDTQYF.

The chain links TRBV4-3 to TRBJ2-3; TRBD1 is a possible D gene (6 bases). CDR3 length equals 15 residues. CDR1 and CDR2 from the germline V gene are LGHNA and YSLEER. V was trimmed by 2 bases and J by 1 base, leaving 10 bases between them. DNA of the CDR3: TGCGCCAGCAGCCAAAGTTACAGGGGCACAGATACGCAGTATTTT. The encoded protein is CASSQSYRGTDTQYF.

In this sample, this clonotype turned up many times. This rearrangement joins TRBV5-1 to TRBJ2-3, with a weak D call TRBD1 (5 bases). Germline V gene data show CDR1 as SGHRS and CDR2 as YFSETQ. The CDR3 runs 14 residues. Trimming took off 2 bases at V and 1 base at J, with 8 bases between the two ends. CDR3 nucleotides: TGCGCCAGCAGCTTACAGGTCCGCACAGATACGCAGTATTTT. Translated, it gives CASSLQVRTDTQYF. Complete variable domain (other parts from reference TRBV5-1 and TRBJ2-3): KAGVTQTPRYLIKTRGQQVTLSCSPISGHRSVSWYQQTPGQGLQFLFEYFSETQRNKGNFPGRFSGRQFSNSRSEMNVSTLELGDSALYLCASSLQVRTDTQYFGPGTRLTVL.

This clonotype appeared many times. The rearrangement links TRBV5-1 to TRBJ2-7; D may be TRBD1 (6 bases). Germline loops: CDR1 SGHRS, CDR2 YFSETQ. The CDR3 consists of 14 residues. Trimming shortened V by 2 bases and J by 5 bases, and 14 bases separated the two germline ends. The CDR3: CASSFTTGRNEQYV. For the CDR3, the DNA is TGCGCCAGCAGCTTTACAACAGGGCGAAACGAGCAGTACGTC.

This chain links TRBV7-2 with TRBJ2-5; D not resolved. The germline V gene has CDR1 SGHTA and CDR2 FQGNSA. V lost 1 base, J lost 1 base, and 7 bases lay in between. CDR3 length equals 14 residues. The CDR3 DNA sequence: TGTGCCAGCAGCTTAGTTCCTCCCCAAGAGACCCAGTACTTC. Protein sequence: CASSLVPPQETQYF.

This sequence joins TRBV20-1 and TRBJ1-2; TRBD1 might be the D (6 bases). V dropped 6 bases and J dropped 7 bases, with 18 bases sitting between them. This CDR3 is built from 13 residues. Germline CDR1 reads DFQATT; CDR2 reads SNEGSKA (reference sequence). This CDR3 reads CSAGNRESRGYTF. The CDR3 DNA follows: TGCAGTGCGGGGAACAGGGAATCCCGTGGCTACACCTTC.

As regards this clonotype: A read error is likely, as this CDR3 ends without the conserved phenylalanine or tryptophan. The V call is TRBV4-3, the J call TRBJ2-1; 11 bases fit TRBD2. This CDR3 spans 20 amino acids. Germline V CDR1 and CDR2: LGHNA, YSLEER. J was trimmed by 0 bases and V by 4 bases; bases with no gene match: 14. The CDR3 loop is CASSRPSSSGGPSSYNEQFI. DNA for the CDR3: TGCGCCAGCAGCCGACCCTCCTCTAGCGGGGGGCCGAGCTCCTACAATGAGCAGTTCATC.

At least ten counts were recorded for this clonotype. The chain links TRBV7-2 to TRBJ1-5; a weak D match, TRBD1 (5 bases). V lost 4 bases and J 3 bases, leaving 7 bases between the germline ends. Germline values: CDR1 SGHTA, CDR2 FQGNSA. This CDR3 is built from 13 residues. In DNA form, the CDR3 reads TGTGCCAGCAGCTCGGACACCAATCAGCCCCAGCATTTT. It specifies CASSSDTNQPQHF.